This is a list of T cell receptor beta chains from one sample in a study of blood T cell repertoires in COVID-19. The assay was immunoSEQ multiplex PCR, and TCRdb's table has in-frame clones only and misses some. The sample yields tens of thousands of clones, about nine tenths seen once. The sequenced sample consisted of peripheral blood. These receptors all stem from a man between 60 and 75 years old with COVID-19, enrolled during active disease. The CDR3 runs from the conserved cysteine through the conserved F or W. A D gene is named only where the DNA matches it firmly. Rows give clone size only sometimes, using once, few, many, or a class for an expanded clone.

v_gene: TRBV7-6
j_gene: TRBJ1-2
d_gene: NA
abundance: NA
CDR3aa: CASSPRQDAYGYTF
CDR3nt: TGTGCCAGCAGCCCGAGACAGGACGCCTATGGCTACACCTTC

v_gene: TRBV3-1/TRBV3-2
j_gene: TRBJ1-3
d_gene: TRBD1
abundance: NA
CDR3aa: CASSPGQGHLTGNTIYF
CDR3nt: TGTGCCAGCAGCCCGGGACAGGGGCATCTAACTGGAAACACCATATATTTT

v_gene: TRBV27
j_gene: TRBJ1-1
d_gene: NA
abundance: NA
CDR3aa: CASSLGPSTEAFF
CDR3nt: TGTGCCAGCAGTTTAGGCCCCAGCACTGAAGCTTTCTTT

v_gene: TRBV5-1
j_gene: TRBJ1-4
d_gene: TRBD1
abundance: NA
CDR3aa: CASSFGDRDHEKLFF
CDR3nt: TGCGCCAGCAGCTTTGGGGACAGAGACCATGAAAAACTGTTTTTT

v_gene: TRBV7-2
j_gene: TRBJ2-5
d_gene: NA
abundance: NA
CDR3aa: CASSLVAGGAVSQETQYF
CDR3nt: TGTGCCAGCAGCTTAGTAGCAGGAGGAGCGGTCTCTCAAGAGACCCAGTACTTC

v_gene: TRBV3-1/TRBV3-2
j_gene: TRBJ1-3
d_gene: NA
abundance: NA
CDR3aa: CASSHISRAGNTIYF
CDR3nt: TGTGCCAGCAGCCACATCAGCAGGGCTGGAAACACCATATATTTT

v_gene: TRBV5-4
j_gene: TRBJ2-1
d_gene: NA
abundance: few
CDR3aa: CASSLSDSYNEQFF
CDR3nt: TGTGCCAGCAGCTTGAGCGATTCCTACAATGAGCAGTTCTTC

v_gene: TRBV7-8
j_gene: TRBJ2-7
d_gene: TRBD2
abundance: NA
CDR3aa: CASGPGTSGASEEQYF
CDR3nt: TGTGCCAGCGGGCCCGGGACTAGCGGGGCCTCGGAAGAGCAGTACTTC

v_gene: TRBV9
j_gene: TRBJ1-2
d_gene: TRBD1
abundance: NA
CDR3aa: CASSGGLGQGALTYGYTF
CDR3nt: TGTGCCAGCAGCGGAGGGCTGGGACAGGGGGCTTTAACCTATGGCTACACCTTC

v_gene: TRBV7-2
j_gene: TRBJ1-4
d_gene: NA
abundance: NA
CDR3aa: CASSLGRDNEKLFF
CDR3nt: TGTGCCAGCAGCTTAGGCAGGGATAATGAAAAACTGTTTTTT

v_gene: TRBV11-2
j_gene: TRBJ2-3
d_gene: TRBD2
abundance: NA
CDR3aa: CASSVLSGRKGTDTQYF
CDR3nt: TGTGCCAGCAGCGTTCTTAGCGGGAGAAAGGGTACAGATACGCAGTATTTT

v_gene: TRBV3-1/TRBV3-2
j_gene: TRBJ1-2
d_gene: NA
abundance: once
CDR3aa: CASSRKGGGGYTF
CDR3nt: TGTGCCAGCAGCCGAAAGGGCGGGGGCGGCTACACCTTC

v_gene: TRBV11-3
j_gene: TRBJ2-3
d_gene: TRBD1
abundance: few
CDR3aa: CASSPGTASRTDTQYF
CDR3nt: TGTGCCAGCAGCCCCGGGACAGCTTCCCGAACAGATACGCAGTATTTT

v_gene: TRBV13
j_gene: TRBJ1-1
d_gene: TRBD1
abundance: once
CDR3aa: CASSLGITGGRTEAFF
CDR3nt: TGTGCCAGCAGCTTAGGGATTACAGGGGGCCGGACTGAAGCTTTCTTT

v_gene: TRBV10-2
j_gene: TRBJ2-3
d_gene: TRBD2
abundance: NA
CDR3aa: CASSDAQRTSGVKGDTQYF
CDR3nt: TGCGCCAGCAGTGATGCCCAGAGGACTAGCGGAGTCAAGGGTGATACGCAGTATTTT

v_gene: TRBV11-2
j_gene: TRBJ1-3
d_gene: NA
abundance: NA
CDR3aa: CASSFDRGNTIYF
CDR3nt: TGTGCCAGCAGCTTTGACAGGGGAAACACCATATATTTT

v_gene: TRBV5-5
j_gene: TRBJ1-4
d_gene: NA
abundance: NA
CDR3aa: CASSLAAGPLGEKLFF
CDR3nt: TGTGCCAGCAGCTTGGCCGCGGGGCCCCTGGGTGAAAAACTGTTTTTT

v_gene: TRBV19
j_gene: TRBJ2-5
d_gene: NA
abundance: NA
CDR3aa: CASSIGGRQETQYF
CDR3nt: TGTGCCAGTAGTATTGGAGGGAGGCAAGAGACCCAGTACTTC

v_gene: TRBV10-3
j_gene: TRBJ1-4
d_gene: NA
abundance: NA
CDR3aa: CAISEGLADEKLFF
CDR3nt: TGTGCCATCAGTGAGGGGCTGGCAGATGAAAAACTGTTTTTT

v_gene: TRBV30
j_gene: TRBJ1-4
d_gene: TRBD1
abundance: few
CDR3aa: CAWSPGTGRKKLFF
CDR3nt: TGTGCCTGGAGCCCCGGGACAGGGAGGAAAAAACTGTTTTTT

v_gene: TRBV6-2/TRBV6-3
j_gene: TRBJ2-3
d_gene: NA
abundance: NA
CDR3aa: CASSYSPGLSTDTQYF
CDR3nt: TGTGCCAGCAGTTACTCGCCAGGGCTCAGCACAGATACGCAGTATTTT

v_gene: TRBV2
j_gene: TRBJ1-1
d_gene: NA
abundance: NA
CDR3aa: CASSEYADEAFF
CDR3nt: TGTGCCAGCAGTGAGTACGCAGATGAAGCTTTCTTT

v_gene: TRBV7-8
j_gene: TRBJ2-2
d_gene: NA
abundance: NA
CDR3aa: CASSGRQANTGELFF
CDR3nt: TGTGCCAGCAGCGGGCGACAGGCGAACACCGGGGAGCTGTTTTTT

v_gene: TRBV27
j_gene: TRBJ1-3
d_gene: NA
abundance: NA
CDR3aa: CASSPGQRLGNTIYF
CDR3nt: TGTGCCAGCAGCCCCGGACAGAGATTAGGAAACACCATATATTTT

v_gene: TRBV27
j_gene: TRBJ2-1
d_gene: NA
abundance: once
CDR3aa: CASSPMSSYNEQFF
CDR3nt: TGTGCCAGCAGTCCTATGAGCTCCTACAATGAGCAGTTCTTC